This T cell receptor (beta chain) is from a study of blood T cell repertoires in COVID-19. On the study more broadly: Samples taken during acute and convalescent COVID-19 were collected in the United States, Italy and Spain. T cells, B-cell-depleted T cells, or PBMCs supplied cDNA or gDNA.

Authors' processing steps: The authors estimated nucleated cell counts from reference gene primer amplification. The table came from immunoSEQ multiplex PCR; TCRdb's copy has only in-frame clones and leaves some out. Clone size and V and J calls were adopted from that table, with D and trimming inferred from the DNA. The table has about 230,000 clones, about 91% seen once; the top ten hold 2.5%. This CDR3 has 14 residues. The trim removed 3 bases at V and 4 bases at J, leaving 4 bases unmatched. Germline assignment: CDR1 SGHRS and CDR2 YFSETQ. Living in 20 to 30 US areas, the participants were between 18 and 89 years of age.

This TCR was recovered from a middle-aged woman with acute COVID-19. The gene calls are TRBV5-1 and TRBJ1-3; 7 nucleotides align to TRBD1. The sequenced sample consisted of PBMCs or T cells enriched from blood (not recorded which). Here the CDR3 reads CASSSGQEGNTIYF. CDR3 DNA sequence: TGCGCCAGCAGCTCTGGACAGGAGGGAAACACCATATATTTT.